Shown below are 21 T cell receptor beta chains from a single sample sequenced in a study of cytomegalovirus exposure and HLA in healthy donors. Researchers ran the PCR with 60 Vbeta and 13 Jbeta primers. Clones were read by immunoSEQ multiplex PCR, and TCRdb kept only the in-frame ones, dropping some. The sample records about 150,000 clones, around 86% being singletons. Sample: PBMCs. These receptor sequences come from a woman aged 25 to 45 in good health and CMV-seronegative.

This clone showed up just a few times. This chain links TRBV4-3 with TRBJ1-2, with 7 bases that match TRBD1. J was trimmed by 8 bases and V by 3 bases; bases with no gene match: 15. The CDR3 runs to 16 residues. Germline V CDR1 and CDR2: LGHNA, YSLEER. Here the CDR3 reads CASSQERTGFSGGYTF. The CDR3 DNA follows: TGCGCCAGCAGCCAGGAACGGACAGGCTTTTCGGGGGGCTACACCTTC.

V and J are TRBV5-4 and TRBJ2-1; 14 positions match TRBD2. The V segment lost 4 bases and the J segment 6 bases; nucleotides outside the gene matches: 3. Per germline, CDR1 SGHNT and CDR2 YYREEE (reference sequence). The CDR3 is 15 residues long. This chain's CDR3 is CASSMGLAGANEQFF. CDR3 nucleotide sequence: TGTGCCAGCAGCATGGGACTAGCGGGAGCCAATGAGCAGTTCTTC.

Turning to this clone: The same CDR3 can be traced to other DNA sequences in this sample. This chain uses TRBV27 with TRBJ2-7; possibly TRBD1 for D (6 bases). V was pared by 9 bases and J by 4 bases, with 16 bases between. The CDR3 covers 13 residues. Per the germline V gene, CDR1 is MNHEY and CDR2 is SMNVEV (reference sequence). The CDR3 DNA follows: TGTGCCAGTAGACCGGACAGACGTTACGAGCAGTACTTC. Protein product: CASRPDRRYEQYF.

The chain combines TRBV2 with TRBJ1-1; 7 positions match TRBD1. This CDR3 contains 13 residues. Trimming at V came to 6 bases and at J to 6 bases, leaving 7 bases not matched to a gene. Germline V gene lookup returns CDR1 SNHLY and CDR2 FYNNEI. The CDR3 region is CASRGQVPSEAFF. The DNA of the CDR3 is TGTGCCAGCAGAGGACAGGTTCCCTCTGAAGCTTTCTTT.

This clone was observed a single time. The chain is built from TRBV7-9 and TRBJ2-1, with TRBD2 identical over 7 bases. The CDR3 loop spans 19 amino acids. Germline lookup yields CDR1 SEHNR and CDR2 FQNEAQ (reference sequence). Losses at the gene ends were 0 bases for V and 7 bases for J; bases not matched to a gene: 18. The CDR3 sequence: CASSLAQWGGSQWRNEQFF. CDR3 sequence (DNA): TGTGCCAGCAGCTTAGCCCAATGGGGCGGGAGCCAATGGAGGAATGAGCAGTTCTTC.

V is TRBV11-2 and J is TRBJ2-7; a weak D match, TRBD1 (5 bases). The length of the CDR3 is 14 residues. Germline CDR1 is SGHAT and CDR2 is FQNNGV. V lost 4 bases to trimming and J lost 9 bases, with 19 bases between them. CDR3 in DNA: TGTGCCAGCAGCTCCAGGACATTACCTACGAGGCAGTACTTC. Its protein is CASSSRTLPTRQYF.

This clone has just a few counts. This chain joins TRBV9 and TRBJ1-1, with D hard to call. From germline, CDR1 is SGDLS and CDR2 YYNGEE. The CDR3 consists of 14 residues. Trimming removed 1 base from V and 6 bases from J, with 13 bases in between. This CDR3 reads CASSVKLTNAEAFF. CDR3 nucleotides: TGTGCCAGCAGCGTAAAACTGACTAATGCTGAAGCTTTCTTT.

The chain uses TRBV19 and TRBJ2-5; tentative D call: TRBD1 (5 bases). V dropped 9 bases and J dropped 5 bases, with 19 bases sitting between them. Germline V gene lookup returns CDR1 LNHDA and CDR2 SQIVND (reference sequence). The CDR3 sequence is 14 residues long. In nucleotides, the CDR3 is TGTGCCAGCAAAGCCCAGACTGGGGCGGAGACCCAGTACTTC. This translates into CASKAQTGAETQYF.

Written as DNA, the CDR3 is TGCAGCGTTGACCCCGGGTCCGGAGCTTTCTTT. Amino acid sequence: CSVDPGSGAFF. The chain carries TRBV29-1 and TRBJ1-1; D is undetermined. This CDR3 contains 11 residues. V was cut by 3 bases and J by 10 bases, with 12 bases left in between. The germline gives CDR1 SQVTM, CDR2 ANQGSEA.

J is TRBJ2-5 and V is TRBV30, with TRBD1 matching over 8 bases. J lost 5 bases, V lost 5 bases, and 4 bases had no gene match. This CDR3 is built from 12 residues. Per germline, CDR1 GTSNPN and CDR2 SVGIG (reference sequence). The CDR3 loop reads CAWAGGGETQYF. The DNA of the CDR3 is TGTGCCTGGGCAGGGGGCGGGGAGACCCAGTACTTC.

In DNA form, the CDR3 reads TGTGCCAGCTCACCGTGGGACAGGGAGAACACCGGGGAGCTGTTTTTT. It specifies CASSPWDRENTGELFF. The chain links TRBV18 to TRBJ2-2, with 9 bases that match TRBD1. The germline CDR1 and CDR2 sequences are KGHSH and LQKENI. J was trimmed by 1 base and V by 3 bases; bases with no gene match: 3. The CDR3 contains 16 residues. Complete variable domain (other parts from reference TRBV18 and TRBJ2-2): NAGVMQNPRHLVRRRGQEARLRCSPMKGHSHVYWYRQLPEEGLKFMVYLQKENIIDESGMPKERFSAEFPKEGPSILRIQQVVRGDSAAYFCASSPWDRENTGELFFGEGSRLTVL.

The genes are TRBV9 and TRBJ2-1; 7 nucleotides align to TRBD2. CDR1 and CDR2 (germline): SGDLS, YYNGEE. Trimming took 0 bases from V and 6 from J; bases not matched to a gene: 9. CDR3 length: 16 residues. CDR3 bases: TGTGCCAGCAGCGTAGTTGGGGCGGGGGAGGGCAATGAGCAGTTCTTC. This encodes CASSVVGAGEGNEQFF.

This chain uses TRBV7-3 with TRBJ2-2; D unclear. CDR3 length equals 14 residues. Germline CDR1 SGHTA, CDR2 FQGTGA. V lost 5 bases, J lost 4 bases, and 11 bases lay in between. The CDR3 loop is CASSPQTSTGELFF. The CDR3 nucleotides are TGTGCCAGCAGCCCCCAGACAAGCACCGGGGAGCTGTTTTTT.

CDR3 residues: CASSLEWGGILRNEQFF. CDR3 DNA: TGTGCCAGCAGCTTAGAGTGGGGGGGGATCCTTAGGAATGAGCAGTTCTTC. V gene TRBV7-6 combines with J gene TRBJ2-1, with 7 nucleotides matching TRBD2. Germline V gene lookup returns CDR1 SGHVS and CDR2 FNYEAQ. V shed 1 base and J 7 bases; nucleotides not matched to a gene: 13. This CDR3 has 17 residues.

The chain is built from TRBV6-6 and TRBJ2-3; TRBD2 might be the D (7 bases). Trimming stripped 5 bases from V and 1 base from J, with 16 bases between. Germline V CDR1 and CDR2: MNHNY, SVGAGI (reference sequence). The CDR3 spans 16 residues. This CDR3 reads CASSGDYRAGTDTQYF. CDR3 nucleotide sequence: TGTGCCAGCAGTGGGGACTACAGGGCCGGCACAGATACGCAGTATTTT.

The CDR3 loop reads CASSFDISGNTIYF. The CDR3, as DNA: TGTGCCAGCAGCTTTGACATCTCTGGAAACACCATATATTTT. This chain connects TRBV7-2 to TRBJ1-3; D not resolved. This CDR3 contains 14 residues. Looked up from germline, CDR1 is SGHTA and CDR2 is FQGNSA. Trimming left V 3 bases short and J 0 bases short, with 6 bases between.

The DNA for the CDR3 is TGTGCCAGCAGTTTGGGGGGGGTTCCGAATGAGCAGTTCTTC. This codes for CASSLGGVPNEQFF. This rearrangement joins TRBV27 to TRBJ2-1; 7 bases align to TRBD2. Germline CDR1 and CDR2: MNHEY and SMNVEV (reference sequence). This CDR3 contains 14 residues. V was pared by 3 bases and J by 7 bases, with 6 bases of the junction left unmatched.

The rearrangement uses TRBV4-3 and TRBJ1-1, with TRBD1 matching over 8 bases. The CDR3 length is 15 residues. V lost 4 bases and J lost 1; bases outside the gene matches: 5. Looked up from germline, CDR1 is LGHNA and CDR2 is YSLEER. The CDR3 reads CASSRPDRANTEAFF. Here the CDR3 DNA reads TGCGCCAGCAGCCGCCCGGACAGGGCGAACACTGAAGCTTTCTTT.

The V call is TRBV6-1, the J call TRBJ1-5, with D possibly being TRBD1 (5 bases). CDR3 size: 17 residues. V was trimmed by 3 bases and J by 5 bases, leaving 20 bases between them. Germline V gene data show CDR1 as MNHNS and CDR2 as SASEGT. CDR3 residues: CASSDGRGVRGDQPQHF. Written as DNA, the CDR3 is TGTGCCAGCAGTGACGGAAGGGGCGTGCGGGGAGATCAGCCCCAGCATTTT.

This sequence joins TRBV5-1 and TRBJ2-7; a weak D match, TRBD1 (5 bases). Trimming stripped 3 bases from V and 0 bases from J, with 13 bases between. This CDR3 has 15 residues. Germline loops: CDR1 SGHRS, CDR2 YFSETQ. CDR3 protein: CASSWGNHPSYEQYF. The CDR3 DNA reads TGCGCCAGCAGCTGGGGCAACCACCCCTCCTACGAGCAGTACTTC.

This chain links TRBV5-8 with TRBJ1-2; D not resolved. CDR1 SGHTS and CDR2 YDEGEE come from the germline V gene. Trimming left V 5 bases short and J 4 bases short, with 9 bases between. CDR3 length equals 12 residues. In nucleotides, the CDR3 is TGTGCCAGCAGAGAGGGAGGCTATGGCTACACCTTC. Amino acids: CASREGGYGYTF.